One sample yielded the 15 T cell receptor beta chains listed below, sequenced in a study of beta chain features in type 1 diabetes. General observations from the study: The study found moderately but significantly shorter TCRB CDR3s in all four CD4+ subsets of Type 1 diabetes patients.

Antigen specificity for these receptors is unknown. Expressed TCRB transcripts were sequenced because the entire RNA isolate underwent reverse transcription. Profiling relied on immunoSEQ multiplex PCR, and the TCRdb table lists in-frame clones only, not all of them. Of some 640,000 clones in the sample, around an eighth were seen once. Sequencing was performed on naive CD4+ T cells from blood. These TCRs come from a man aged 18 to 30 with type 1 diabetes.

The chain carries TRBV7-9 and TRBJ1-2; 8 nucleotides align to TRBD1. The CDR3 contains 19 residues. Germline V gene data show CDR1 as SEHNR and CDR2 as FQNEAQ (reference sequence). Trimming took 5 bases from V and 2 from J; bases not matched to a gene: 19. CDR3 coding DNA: TGTGCCAGCAGCCCCCTAAGGACAGGGCAACAGACTCACAACTATGGCTACACCTTC. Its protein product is CASSPLRTGQQTHNYGYTF.

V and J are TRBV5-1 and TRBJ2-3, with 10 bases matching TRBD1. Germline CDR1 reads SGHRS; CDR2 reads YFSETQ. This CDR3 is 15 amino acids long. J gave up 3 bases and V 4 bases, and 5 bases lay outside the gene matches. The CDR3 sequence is CASSRDRGLTDTQYF. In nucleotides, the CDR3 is TGCGCCAGCAGCCGTGACAGGGGGCTAACAGATACGCAGTATTTT.

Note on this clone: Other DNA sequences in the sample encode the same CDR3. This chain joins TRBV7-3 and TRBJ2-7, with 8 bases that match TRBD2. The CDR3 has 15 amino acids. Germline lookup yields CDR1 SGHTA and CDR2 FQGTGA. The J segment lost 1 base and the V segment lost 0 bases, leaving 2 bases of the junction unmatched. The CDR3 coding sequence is TGTGCCAGCAGCTTAACCAGCGGGGGATCCTACGAGCAGTACTTC. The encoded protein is CASSLTSGGSYEQYF. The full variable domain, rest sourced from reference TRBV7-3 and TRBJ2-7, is GAGVSQTPSNKVTEKGKYVELRCDPISGHTALYWYRQSLGQGPEFLIYFQGTGAADDSGLPNDRFFAVRPEGSVSTLKIQRTERGDSAVYLCASSLTSGGSYEQYFGPGTRLTVT.

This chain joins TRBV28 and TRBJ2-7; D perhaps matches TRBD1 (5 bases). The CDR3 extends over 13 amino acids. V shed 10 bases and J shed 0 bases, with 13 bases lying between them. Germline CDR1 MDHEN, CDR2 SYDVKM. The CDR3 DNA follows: TGTGCCATCAAGACAGCGTCCTCCTACGAGCAGTACTTC. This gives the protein CAIKTASSYEQYF.

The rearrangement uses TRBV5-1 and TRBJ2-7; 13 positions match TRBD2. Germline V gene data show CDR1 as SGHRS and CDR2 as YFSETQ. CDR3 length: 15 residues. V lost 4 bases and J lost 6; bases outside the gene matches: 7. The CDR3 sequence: CASSGTSGRAAEQYF. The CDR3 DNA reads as TGCGCCAGCAGCGGAACTAGCGGGAGGGCGGCCGAGCAGTACTTC.

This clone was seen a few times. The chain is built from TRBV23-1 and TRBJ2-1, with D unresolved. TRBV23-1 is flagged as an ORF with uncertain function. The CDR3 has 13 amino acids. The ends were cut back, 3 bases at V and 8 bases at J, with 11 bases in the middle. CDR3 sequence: CASSQEPSDEQFF. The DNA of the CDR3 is TGCGCCAGCAGTCAGGAACCAAGCGATGAGCAGTTCTTC.

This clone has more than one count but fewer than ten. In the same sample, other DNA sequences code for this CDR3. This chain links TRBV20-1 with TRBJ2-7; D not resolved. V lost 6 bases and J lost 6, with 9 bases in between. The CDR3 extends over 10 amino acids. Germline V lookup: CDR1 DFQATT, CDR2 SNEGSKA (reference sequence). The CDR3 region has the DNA TGCAGTGCCCTACGACGCGAGCAGTACTTC. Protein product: CSALRREQYF.

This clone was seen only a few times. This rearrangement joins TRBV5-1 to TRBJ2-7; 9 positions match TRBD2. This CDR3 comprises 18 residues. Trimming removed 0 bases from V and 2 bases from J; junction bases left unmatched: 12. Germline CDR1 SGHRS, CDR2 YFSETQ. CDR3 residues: CASSLDAGGGPPAYEQYF. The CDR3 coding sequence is TGCGCCAGCAGCTTGGACGCGGGAGGGGGCCCGCCGGCCTACGAGCAGTACTTC.

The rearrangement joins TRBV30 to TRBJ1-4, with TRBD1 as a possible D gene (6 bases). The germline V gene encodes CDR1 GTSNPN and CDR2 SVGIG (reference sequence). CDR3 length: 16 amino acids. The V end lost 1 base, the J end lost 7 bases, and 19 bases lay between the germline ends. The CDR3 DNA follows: TGTGCCTGGAGTGCCCTTGTATCGGGGGGCCGTGAAAAACTGTTTTTT. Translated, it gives CAWSALVSGGREKLFF.

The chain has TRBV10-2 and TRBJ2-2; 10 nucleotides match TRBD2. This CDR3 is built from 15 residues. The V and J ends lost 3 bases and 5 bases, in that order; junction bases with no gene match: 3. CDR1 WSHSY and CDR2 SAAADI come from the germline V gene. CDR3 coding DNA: TGCGCCAGCAGTGACTCTAGCGGGGGAACCGGGGAGCTGTTTTTT. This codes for CASSDSSGGTGELFF.

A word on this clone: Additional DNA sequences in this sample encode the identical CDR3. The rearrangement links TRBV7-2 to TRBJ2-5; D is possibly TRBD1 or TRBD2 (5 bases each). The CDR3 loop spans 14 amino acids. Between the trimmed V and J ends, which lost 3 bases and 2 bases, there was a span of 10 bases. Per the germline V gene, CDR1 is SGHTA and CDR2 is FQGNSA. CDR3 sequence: CASSFQGGQETQYF. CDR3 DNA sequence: TGTGCCAGCAGCTTCCAGGGCGGGCAAGAGACCCAGTACTTC. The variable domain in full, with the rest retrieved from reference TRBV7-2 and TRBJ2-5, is GAGVSQSPSNKVTEKGKDVELRCDPISGHTALYWYRQSLGQGLEFLIYFQGNSAPDKSGLPSDRFSAERTGGSVSTLTIQRTQQEDSAVYLCASSFQGGQETQYFGPGTRLLVL.

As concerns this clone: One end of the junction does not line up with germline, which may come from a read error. CDR3 protein: CASSIWTSGVEQYF. The CDR3 region has the DNA TGTGCCAGCAGTATATGGACTAGCGGGGTCGAGCAGTACTTC. The J gene is TRBJ2-7, the V gene TRBV28; 12 bases line up with TRBD2. The germline V gene encodes CDR1 MDHEN and CDR2 SYDVKM. The CDR3 is 14 residues long.

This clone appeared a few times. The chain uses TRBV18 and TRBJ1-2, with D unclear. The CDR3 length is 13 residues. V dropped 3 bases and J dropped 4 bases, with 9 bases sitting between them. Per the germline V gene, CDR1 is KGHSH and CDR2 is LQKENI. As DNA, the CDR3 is TGTGCCAGCTCACCCGACGGAGCCTATGGCTACACCTTC. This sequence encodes CASSPDGAYGYTF.

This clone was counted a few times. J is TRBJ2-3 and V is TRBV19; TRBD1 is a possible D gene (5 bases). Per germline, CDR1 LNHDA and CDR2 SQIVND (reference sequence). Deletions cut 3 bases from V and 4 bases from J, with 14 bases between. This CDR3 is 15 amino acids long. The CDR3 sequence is CASSIRGPAPDTQYF. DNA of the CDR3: TGTGCCAGTAGTATTAGGGGCCCGGCGCCAGATACGCAGTATTTT.

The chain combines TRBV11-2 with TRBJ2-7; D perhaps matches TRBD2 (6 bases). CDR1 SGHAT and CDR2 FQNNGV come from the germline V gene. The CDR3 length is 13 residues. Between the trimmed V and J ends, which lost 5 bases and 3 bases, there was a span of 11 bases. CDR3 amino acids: CASSRDSHYEQYF. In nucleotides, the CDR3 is TGTGCCAGCAGCCGGGACTCCCACTACGAGCAGTACTTC. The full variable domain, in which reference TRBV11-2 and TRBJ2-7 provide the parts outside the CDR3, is EAGVAQSPRYKIIEKRQSVAFWCNPISGHATLYWYQQILGQGPKLLIQFQNNGVVDDSQLPKDRFSAERLKGVDSTLKIQPAKLEDSAVYLCASSRDSHYEQYFGPGTRLTVT.